This TCR beta chain appears in the sequencing data of a study of yellow fever vaccine responses in identical twins (dated by TCRdb to about 2018). Turning to the overall study: In identical twins, the study followed T cell clones that responded to the vaccine with precision.

Library preparation was by RT-PCR. The reads were generated on an Illumina HiSeq 2500. The public reads were quality trimmed at Q25 with fastp and then assembled into clones with MiXCR by TCRdb, keeping productive beta chains. Entries are consolidated by CDR3 protein sequence, retaining the most common genes and DNA. The sample includes 13,000 or so distinct CDR3 sequences, with 84% observed a single time. Approximately 1.5% of the sample is in the top ten clones. CDR1 MNHEY and CDR2 SVGAGI were looked up in the germline V gene. From cysteine to phenylalanine, the CDR3 is 13 amino acids long. Of all the DNA, just the CDR3 is kept, 39 bases in frame from base 1. V is pared back by 2 bases and J by 0 bases, with 5 bases lying between the germline termini. On this clonotype itself: Its antigen is not yet known. The sample holds no much larger clone one base away, and base qualities are not on file.

Beyond this particular receptor, the publication reports: According to the authors, the vaccine-induced T cell response in identical twins seemed to be partly convergent and partly specific to each individual.

The material was T cells from blood (PBMCs), unsorted or a sorted subset (not recorded which), obtained before or after yellow fever vaccination (not recorded which). The chain links TRBV6-5 with TRBJ2-7, with the D segment identity uncertain. This clonotype was sampled from a woman under 30 who received the yellow fever vaccine. Donor details come from another sample of the same person, matched by shared clones. The DNA sequence is TGTGCCAGCAGTTACATCGCCTCCTACGAGCAGTACTTC. This is translated as CASSYIASYEQYF.